These 7 T cell receptor beta chains were sequenced from one sample in a study of T cells in Graves' hyperthyroidism and ophthalmopathy (dated 2019 in TCRdb). To prepare the library, multiplex PCR was applied. The reads were generated on an Illumina HiSeq 2000. Amplification of TCR beta CDR3 regions was carried out from RNA transcripts. For the first round of RT-PCR on the TCR CDR3, the HTBI primer set was used together with the Qiagen OneStep RT-PCR kit. The public reads were quality trimmed at Q25 with fastp and then assembled into clones with MiXCR by TCRdb, keeping productive beta chains. A single entry per CDR3 protein holds the most common genes and DNA from its merged rows. This sample has 640,000 or so distinct CDR3 sequences in its table, and about 14% of those were observed once. The top ten clonotypes cover approximately 4.3% of the sample. The sequenced sample was blood. These receptors all stem from a woman in her thirties or forties with Graves' ophthalmopathy.

This clonotype was found many times. The chain is built from TRBV29-1 and TRBJ2-2, with D uncertain. Germline V gene lookup returns CDR1 SQVTM and CDR2 ANQGSEA. V lost 1 base to trimming and J lost 0 bases, with 12 bases between them. The CDR3 runs 16 residues. The CDR3 coding sequence is TGCAGCGTTGAAGTGATGCAGTATCCGAACACCGGGGAGCTGTTTTTT. It translates to CSVEVMQYPNTGELFF.

In its sample, this clonotype was seen many times. This sequence joins TRBV30 and TRBJ2-5; a weak D match, TRBD2 (5 bases). Germline V gene lookup returns CDR1 GTSNPN and CDR2 SVGIG (reference sequence). Trimming took 2 bases from V and 5 from J, leaving 18 bases between them. The CDR3 loop spans 15 amino acids. The CDR3 sequence is CAWSSASWSLETQYF. The CDR3, as DNA: TGTGCCTGGAGTAGCGCTAGCTGGAGTTTGGAGACCCAGTACTTC.

This clonotype was counted ten times or more. The J gene is TRBJ2-7, the V gene TRBV19; D is ambiguous. Trimming left V 5 bases short and J 3 bases short, with 20 bases between. The CDR3 totals 16 residues. CDR1 is LNHDA, CDR2 SQIVND, per germline (reference sequence). The CDR3 region has the DNA TGTGCCAGTAGTTTGGGTTCGGCTAATGAGGACTACGAGCAGTACTTC. Translating gives CASSLGSANEDYEQYF.

This clonotype was counted ten times or more. The chain joins TRBV6-5 to TRBJ2-7, with 9 bases lining up with TRBD1. V trimming: 4 bases; J trimming: 6 bases; junction bases outside the gene matches: 7. The CDR3 consists of 14 residues. Germline V lookup: CDR1 MNHEY, CDR2 SVGAGI. The chain's CDR3 is CASSLRTGATEQYF. The CDR3 nucleotides are TGTGCCAGCAGTTTAAGGACAGGGGCGACCGAGCAGTACTTC.

The sample holds a few counts of this clonotype. CDR3 sequence: CASSQPLARVGVGEQFF. The CDR3 coding sequence is TGTGCCAGCAGCCAACCCCTCGCCAGGGTCGGGGTTGGAGAGCAGTTCTTC. The chain uses TRBV16 and TRBJ2-1; D may correspond to TRBD1 or TRBD2 (5 bases each). V dropped 2 bases and J dropped 10 bases, with 24 bases sitting between them. The CDR3 extends over 17 amino acids. Germline CDR1 is KGHSY and CDR2 is FQNENV.

The chain joins TRBV15 to TRBJ2-7; D may be TRBD1 (6 bases). Germline V gene data show CDR1 as LNHNV and CDR2 as YYDKDF (reference sequence). The CDR3 has 15 residues. With 1 base removed from V and 2 bases from J, the gap between germline ends came to 12 bases. CDR3 sequence: CATSRGGQFPYEQYF. DNA for the CDR3: TGTGCCACCAGCAGAGGAGGACAGTTCCCCTACGAGCAGTACTTC. The full variable domain, rest sourced from reference TRBV15 and TRBJ2-7, is DAMVIQNPRYQVTQFGKPVTLSCSQTLNHNVMYWYQQKSSQAPKLLFHYYDKDFNNEADTPDNFQSRRPNTSFCFLDIRSPGLGDTAMYLCATSRGGQFPYEQYFGPGTRLTVT.

This clonotype was observed at least ten times. The CDR3 reads CASSPNTGDTGELFF. As DNA, the CDR3 is TGTGCCAGCAGCCCAAACACAGGGGACACCGGGGAGCTGTTTTTT. The V call is TRBV6-2 or TRBV6-3, the J call TRBJ2-2; 7 positions agree with TRBD1. The germline V gene has CDR1 MNHEY and CDR2 SVGEGT. With V trimmed by 6 bases and J by 3 bases, 7 bases remained unmatched. The length of the CDR3 is 15 residues.